These 27 T cell receptor beta chains were sequenced from one sample in a study of PD-L1 blockade in urothelial cancer. Assay used: immunoSEQ multiplex PCR; TCRdb lists only in-frame clones, some missing. The profile shows 50,000 to 75,000 clones, around four fifths of them singletons. The time point was: pretreatment peripheral blood. This specimen consisted of PBMCs, obtained around atezolizumab (anti-PD-L1) treatment. The receptors here all came from a man between 65 and 85 years old with urothelial cancer.

The chain couples TRBV5-1 to TRBJ2-7; maybe TRBD2 (6 bases). This CDR3 spans 14 amino acids. CDR1 is SGHRS and CDR2 is YFSETQ in the germline V gene. V was clipped by 0 bases and J by 3 bases, with 10 bases between them. The CDR3 spells CASSLAGAVYEQYF. CDR3 bases: TGCGCCAGCAGCTTGGCGGGAGCTGTCTACGAGCAGTACTTC.

V is TRBV10-1 and J is TRBJ1-1, with unresolved D. The CDR3 covers 16 residues. Germline CDR1 and CDR2: WNHNN and SYGVQD (reference sequence). Trimming stripped 5 bases from V and 3 bases from J, with 19 bases between. CDR3 nucleotide sequence: TGCGCCAGCAGTCCCCTCGGTCGGCCCGGGGACACTGAAGCTTTCTTT. Translated: CASSPLGRPGDTEAFF.

The chain recombines TRBV5-1 with TRBJ1-1; weak D call: TRBD1 (6 bases). CDR1 is SGHRS and CDR2 is YFSETQ in the germline V gene. CDR3 length: 17 residues. The germline V and J ends were trimmed by 0 bases and 1 base, with 16 bases remaining between them. The CDR3 region has the DNA TGCGCCAGCAGCTTGGAGGGAGACAGGAGAAAGAACACTGAAGCTTTCTTT. This encodes CASSLEGDRRKNTEAFF.

This chain joins TRBV28 and TRBJ2-4; unclear D gene. Trimming pared 6 bases from V and 9 bases from J, leaving 9 bases between. The CDR3 runs 11 residues. Germline V gene data show CDR1 as MDHEN and CDR2 as SYDVKM. CDR3 DNA: TGTGCCAGCAGGAGGTCGAGCATTCAGTACTTC. Its translation: CASRRSSIQYF. Combining the CDR3 with reference TRBV28 and TRBJ2-4 gives the whole variable domain DVKVTQSSRYLVKRTGEKVFLECVQDMDHENMFWYRQDPGLGLRLIYFSYDVKMKEKGDIPEGYSVSREKKERFSLILESASTNQTSMYLCASRRSSIQYFGAGTRLSVL.

V and J are TRBV5-5 and TRBJ1-1; D gene unclear. Germline V CDR1 and CDR2: SGHKS, YYEKEE (reference sequence). CDR3 length: 14 residues. Trimming left V 0 bases short and J 3 bases short, with 9 bases between. CDR3 region: CASSLAARDTEAFF. CDR3 sequence (DNA): TGTGCCAGCAGCTTGGCCGCACGGGACACTGAAGCTTTCTTT.

The chain recombines TRBV7-2 with TRBJ2-2; 11 nucleotides line up with TRBD2. With V trimmed by 1 base and J by 4 bases, 5 bases remained unmatched. Germline assignment: CDR1 SGHTA and CDR2 FQGNSA. This CDR3 has 17 residues. In DNA form, the CDR3 reads TGTGCCAGCAGCTTAGGACTAGCGGGGTCGGGCACCGGGGAGCTGTTTTTT. It is translated as CASSLGLAGSGTGELFF.

J is TRBJ2-2 and V is TRBV5-1, with 10 bases lining up with TRBD1. Germline V gene data show CDR1 as SGHRS and CDR2 as YFSETQ. The J segment lost 5 bases and the V segment lost 0 bases, leaving 1 base of the junction unmatched. The CDR3 sequence is 15 residues long. CDR3 coding DNA: TGCGCCAGCAGCTTGGGACAGGGGGCAACCGGGGAGCTGTTTTTT. This encodes CASSLGQGATGELFF.

The chain recombines TRBV10-3 with TRBJ2-7, with 7 bases that match TRBD1. The CDR3 loop spans 13 amino acids. CDR1 is ENHRY, CDR2 SYGVKD, per germline. J lost 2 bases, V lost 10 bases, and 8 bases had no gene match. CDR3 region: CATRGTDPYEQYF. CDR3 bases: TGTGCCACCAGGGGGACAGACCCCTACGAGCAGTACTTC.

The rearrangement joins TRBV10-1 to TRBJ2-5, with 9 bases fitting TRBD2. CDR1 and CDR2 from the germline V gene are WNHNN and SYGVQD (reference sequence). CDR3 length equals 16 residues. Trimming at V came to 3 bases and at J to 5 bases, leaving 10 bases not matched to a gene. CDR3 amino acids: CASSEGLAGSGETQYF. CDR3 DNA sequence: TGCGCCAGCAGTGAAGGGCTAGCGGGGTCTGGGGAGACCCAGTACTTC.

The genes are TRBV19 and TRBJ2-3, with TRBD2 matching over 9 bases. Per the germline V gene, CDR1 is LNHDA and CDR2 is SQIVND (reference sequence). CDR3 length: 16 amino acids. The V and J ends lost 9 bases and 2 bases, in that order; junction bases with no gene match: 12. This CDR3 reads CASRRGAGGPTDTQYF. CDR3 in DNA: TGTGCCAGCCGCCGGGGAGCGGGAGGACCCACAGATACGCAGTATTTT.

The genes are TRBV27 and TRBJ1-1; D might be TRBD1 (6 bases). The CDR3 has 14 amino acids. With 7 bases removed from V and 0 bases from J, the gap between germline ends came to 12 bases. Germline values: CDR1 MNHEY, CDR2 SMNVEV (reference sequence). CDR3 amino acids: CASTSQGMNTEAFF. In DNA, the CDR3 is TGTGCCAGCACCTCGCAGGGGATGAACACTGAAGCTTTCTTT.

This clone was seen once. The V and J genes are TRBV7-2 and TRBJ2-3; D uncertain. The germline CDR1 and CDR2 sequences are SGHTA and FQGNSA. This CDR3 comprises 14 residues. With 2 bases removed from V and 3 bases from J, the gap between germline ends came to 9 bases. The CDR3 spells CASSLMSDTDTQYF. CDR3 DNA: TGTGCCAGCAGCTTAATGAGTGATACAGATACGCAGTATTTT.

V gene TRBV5-5 combines with J gene TRBJ2-7, with 8 bases aligning to TRBD1. Losses at the gene ends were 4 bases for V and 2 bases for J; bases not matched to a gene: 8. This CDR3 contains 15 residues. The germline V gene encodes CDR1 SGHKS and CDR2 YYEKEE (reference sequence). Here the CDR3 reads CASSETTGGPYEQYF. As DNA, the CDR3 is TGTGCCAGCAGCGAGACCACAGGGGGGCCCTACGAGCAGTACTTC. The full variable domain, with the rest looked up from reference TRBV5-5 and TRBJ2-7, is DAGVTQSPTHLIKTRGQQVTLRCSPISGHKSVSWYQQVLGQGPQFIFQYYEKEERGRGNFPDRFSARQFPNYSSELNVNALLLGDSALYLCASSETTGGPYEQYFGPGTRLTVT.

In nucleotides, the CDR3 is TGTGCCACCCAGTTTAATTACGGGAATCAGCCCCAGCATTTT. Residues: CATQFNYGNQPQHF. The chain couples TRBV28 to TRBJ1-5; D remains unclear. V was clipped by 10 bases and J by 4 bases, with 17 bases between them. Per the germline V gene, CDR1 is MDHEN and CDR2 is SYDVKM. The CDR3 has 14 amino acids.

Only one count was recorded for this clone. The CDR3 coding sequence is TGTGCCAGCAGCTTACGAGATCTTAGCTATGGCTACACCTTC. It encodes CASSLRDLSYGYTF. The rearrangement links TRBV7-2 to TRBJ1-2; D unclear. This CDR3 has 14 amino acids. With 2 bases removed from V and 4 bases from J, the gap between germline ends came to 11 bases. Germline V gene sequence: CDR1 SGHTA, CDR2 FQGNSA.

This rearrangement joins TRBV7-9 to TRBJ1-1; no firm D call. The germline V gene encodes CDR1 SEHNR and CDR2 FQNEAQ (reference sequence). This CDR3 comprises 16 residues. V was trimmed by 5 bases and J by 4 bases, leaving 20 bases between them. The CDR3 spells CASSPPGTTRATEAFF. As DNA, the CDR3 is TGTGCCAGCAGCCCACCGGGAACAACTCGGGCCACTGAAGCTTTCTTT.

The CDR3, as DNA: TGTGCCATCAGTGAGTCGAAACTAGCGGGGCCCTACGAGCAGTACTTC. It codes for CAISESKLAGPYEQYF. This chain links TRBV10-3 with TRBJ2-7, with 10 bases lining up with TRBD2. Germline assignment: CDR1 ENHRY and CDR2 SYGVKD. CDR3 length: 16 residues. The ends lost 0 bases at V and 2 bases at J; junction bases unmatched: 4.

This chain joins TRBV7-9 and TRBJ1-1, with D unclear. The germline V gene encodes CDR1 SEHNR and CDR2 FQNEAQ (reference sequence). CDR3 length: 14 residues. Trimming removed 1 base at V and 4 bases at J, with 10 bases between. CDR3 in DNA: TGTGCCAGCAGCTTAGGAGAGCTCTCCACTGAAGCTTTCTTT. Its translation is CASSLGELSTEAFF.

The chain is built from TRBV7-9 and TRBJ2-2, with 11 bases aligning to TRBD1. CDR3 size: 17 residues. Germline lookup yields CDR1 SEHNR and CDR2 FQNEAQ (reference sequence). J gave up 4 bases and V 5 bases, and 9 bases lay outside the gene matches. In DNA form, the CDR3 reads TGTGCCAGCAGCCCGACCCGGACAGGGGGCAGCACCGGGGAGCTGTTTTTT. Encoded protein: CASSPTRTGGSTGELFF.

J is TRBJ2-1 and V is TRBV7-6; 7 bases fit TRBD2. There are 16 residues in the CDR3. The trim removed 2 bases at V and 5 bases at J, leaving 9 bases unmatched. Germline V gives CDR1 SGHVS, CDR2 FNYEAQ. This CDR3 is CASSLRASGLNNEQFF. For the CDR3, the DNA is TGTGCCAGCAGCTTACGGGCTAGCGGCTTAAACAATGAGCAGTTCTTC.

This clone was detected a few times. This rearrangement joins TRBV5-8 to TRBJ2-7, with D maybe TRBD2 (6 bases). The V gene's germline CDR1 is SGHTS and CDR2 YDEGEE. CDR3 size: 17 residues. The V end was cut by 1 base, the J end by 3 bases, with 20 bases between. The CDR3 sequence is CASSLTGEGPLNYEQYF. The CDR3 DNA is TGTGCCAGCAGCTTGACGGGAGAGGGGCCGCTCAACTACGAGCAGTACTTC.

The V gene is TRBV5-6, the J gene TRBJ2-3, with TRBD2 matching over 9 bases. The V gene end was trimmed by 2 bases and the J gene end by 4 bases; junction bases not matched to a gene: 5. Germline CDR1 is SGHDT and CDR2 is YYEEEE. CDR3 length: 15 amino acids. The CDR3 is CASSLGTSFPDTQYF. In DNA, the CDR3 is TGTGCCAGCAGCTTAGGGACTAGCTTCCCAGATACGCAGTATTTT.

The chain couples TRBV5-4 to TRBJ2-3, with D unclear. This CDR3 region has 13 residues. The ends were cut back, 4 bases at V and 8 bases at J, with 14 bases in the middle. Germline CDR1 SGHNT, CDR2 YYREEE (reference sequence). The chain's CDR3 is CASSSDRPGTQYF. In DNA, the CDR3 is TGTGCCAGCAGCAGCGACCGACCGGGTACGCAGTATTTT. The full variable domain, with the rest looked up from reference TRBV5-4 and TRBJ2-3, is ETGVTQSPTHLIKTRGQQVTLRCSSQSGHNTVSWYQQALGQGPQFIFQYYREEENGRGNFPPRFSGLQFPNYSSELNVNALELDDSALYLCASSSDRPGTQYFGPGTRLTVL.

This clone was seen a few times. This chain connects TRBV7-2 to TRBJ2-7, with unresolved D. The CDR3 sequence is 12 residues long. The germline CDR1 and CDR2 sequences are SGHTA and FQGNSA. Deletions cut 3 bases from V and 7 bases from J, with 10 bases between. The CDR3 DNA is TGTGCCAGCAGCTTTTTCGCGACAGAGCAGTACTTC. Translated, it gives CASSFFATEQYF. Full variable domain (missing parts from reference TRBV7-2 and TRBJ2-7): GAGVSQSPSNKVTEKGKDVELRCDPISGHTALYWYRQSLGQGLEFLIYFQGNSAPDKSGLPSDRFSAERTGGSVSTLTIQRTQQEDSAVYLCASSFFATEQYFGPGTRLTVT.

The chain links TRBV5-1 to TRBJ2-2; possibly TRBD1 for D (6 bases). This CDR3 has 15 residues. Trimming pared 4 bases from V and 3 bases from J, leaving 13 bases between. Germline CDR1 reads SGHRS; CDR2 reads YFSETQ. The CDR3: CASSKTGSDTGELFF. The CDR3 DNA sequence: TGCGCCAGCAGCAAGACAGGTTCGGACACCGGGGAGCTGTTTTTT.

This clone was picked up a small number of times. The chain couples TRBV2 to TRBJ2-3, with TRBD1 as a possible D gene (5 bases). Germline V CDR1 and CDR2: SNHLY, FYNNEI. V gave up 2 bases and J gave up 6 bases, with 12 bases separating them. CDR3 size: 14 residues. The CDR3 protein is CASSESGIWDTQYF. The CDR3 DNA reads TGTGCCAGCAGTGAATCAGGGATATGGGATACGCAGTATTTT.

The chain recombines TRBV7-3 with TRBJ2-3; TRBD2 matches 10 bases. This CDR3 contains 16 residues. The J segment lost 5 bases and the V segment lost 5 bases, leaving 10 bases of the junction unmatched. Per the germline V gene, CDR1 is SGHTA and CDR2 is FQGTGA. Here the CDR3 DNA reads TGTGCCAGCAGCACAACCGGGACTAGCGTAGGAGATACGCAGTATTTT. Translation gives CASSTTGTSVGDTQYF.